The following is a T cell receptor (beta chain) sequence with its context. This sample was taken from a study of shared clonotypes between healthy human individuals. Study information: Per-donor plates numbered three CD4 naive, three CD4 memory, two CD8 naive and one CD8 memory.

V lost 4 bases, J lost 5 bases, and 8 bases stayed unmatched. Germline V lookup: CDR1 MNHEY, CDR2 SVGAGI. This CDR3 comprises 15 residues. The donors were all Caucasian adults (living in Nashville, Tennessee). Clones were sequenced by immunoSEQ multiplex PCR, and TCRdb holds only the in-frame ones, with some missing. The sample shows 900,000 to 1,200,000 clones, about 80% of them seen only once. The clonotype comes from a man between 18 and 35 years old in good health. Some clones in this sample may be carry-over from other donors' samples. Sequenced input: memory CD4+ T cells from PBMCs. Specified subset: CD45RA-negative fraction. The chain joins TRBV6-5 to TRBJ1-2; 9 bases map to TRBD1. CDR3 in amino acids: CASSSPTGGVYGYTF. The CDR3 DNA is TGTGCCAGCAGTTCCCCCACAGGGGGCGTTTATGGCTACACCTTC.